These T cell receptor beta chains were read from a single sample in a study of CD8+CD57+ T cells in acquired aplastic anemia. TCRdb re-called the reads through MiXCR, storing one row per CDR3 protein. There are 250,000 to 350,000 distinct CDR3 sequences in the sample; 45% to 65% occur only once, and roughly 8% lies in the top ten. Sequenced: sorted CD4+, CD8+, or CD8+CD57+ T cells (not recorded which) from PBMCs. These receptors originate from a human donor with severe aplastic anemia or a healthy control (not recorded which). The CDR3 runs from the conserved cysteine through the conserved F or W. Fields, in order: CDR3 DNA, CDR3 protein, D gene, V gene, J gene, clone size. A D gene is named only where the DNA matches it firmly. Clone size is not always given. Where it is, it says once, few, many or a class for expanded clones.

cdr3_nt: TGTGCCAGCAGGCAGGGACAGCGGTCCGCAGATACGCAGTATTTT
cdr3_aa: CASRQGQRSADTQYF
d_call: TRBD1
v_call: TRBV25-1
j_call: TRBJ2-3
clone_size: .

cdr3_nt: TGTGCCAGCAGACCGACAGGGGGCTGGGAGACCCAGTACTTC
cdr3_aa: CASRPTGGWETQYF
d_call: TRBD1
v_call: TRBV5-6
j_call: TRBJ2-5
clone_size: .

cdr3_nt: TGCAGCGTTGAATGGGCAGACTATGGCTACACCTTC
cdr3_aa: CSVEWADYGYTF
d_call: .
v_call: TRBV29-1
j_call: TRBJ1-2
clone_size: many

cdr3_nt: TGTGCCAGCAGCCCCCTCGGGACAGCCTATGGCTACACCTTC
cdr3_aa: CASSPLGTAYGYTF
d_call: TRBD1
v_call: TRBV7-6
j_call: TRBJ1-2
clone_size: many

cdr3_nt: TGTGCCTGGAGTGTAAGATCCCCTCTCGAGCAGTACTTC
cdr3_aa: CAWSVRSPLEQYF
d_call: .
v_call: TRBV30
j_call: TRBJ2-7
clone_size: many

cdr3_nt: TGTGCCAGCAGGGTACTAGAGTACGGGGAGACCCAGTACTTC
cdr3_aa: CASRVLEYGETQYF
d_call: .
v_call: TRBV2
j_call: TRBJ2-5
clone_size: few

cdr3_nt: TGCAGTGCCCCCTGGGCAGGGGAGAAAGTTGTCGTGGGGGAGACCCAGTACTTC
cdr3_aa: CSAPWAGEKVVVGETQYF
d_call: .
v_call: TRBV20-1
j_call: TRBJ2-5
clone_size: once

cdr3_nt: TGCGCCAGCAGTGACTCGGGGCCAGGGGCCACTGAAGCTTTCTTT
cdr3_aa: CASSDSGPGATEAFF
d_call: .
v_call: TRBV10-2
j_call: TRBJ1-1
clone_size: many

cdr3_nt: TGTGCCAGCAGTCCAAGGGCAGAGCAGTTCTTC
cdr3_aa: CASSPRAEQFF
d_call: .
v_call: TRBV12-3/TRBV12-4
j_call: TRBJ2-1
clone_size: .

cdr3_nt: TGTGCCAGCAGCGGGAGTCCTCCAACCTACGAGCAGTACTTC
cdr3_aa: CASSGSPPTYEQYF
d_call: .
v_call: TRBV7-9
j_call: TRBJ2-7
clone_size: .

cdr3_nt: TGCAGCGTTGAAGGGGACAGACGCTACGAGCAGTACTTC
cdr3_aa: CSVEGDRRYEQYF
d_call: TRBD1
v_call: TRBV29-1
j_call: TRBJ2-7
clone_size: few

cdr3_nt: TGTGCCAGCAGCTTAGGACTGACGGGTTACAATGAGCAGCTCTTC
cdr3_aa: CASSLGLTGYNEQLF
d_call: .
v_call: TRBV7-6
j_call: TRBJ2-1
clone_size: .

cdr3_nt: TGTGCCAGTAGTTATTCTGGGCAGGGGACCTACAAGCAGTACTTC
cdr3_aa: CASSYSGQGTYKQYF
d_call: .
v_call: TRBV19
j_call: TRBJ2-7
clone_size: .

cdr3_nt: TGTGCCAGCAGCTCCCGGGACCAATCGCATACGCAGTATTTT
cdr3_aa: CASSSRDQSHTQYF
d_call: .
v_call: TRBV7-8
j_call: TRBJ2-3
clone_size: .

cdr3_nt: TGTGCCAGTAGTCCGACAGGGGGCCGCGAGCAGTACTTC
cdr3_aa: CASSPTGGREQYF
d_call: TRBD1
v_call: TRBV19
j_call: TRBJ2-7
clone_size: once

cdr3_nt: TGCAGTGCTAGTCGTCTAGCTTCGAGCCGAGAGCAGTTCTTC
cdr3_aa: CSASRLASSREQFF
d_call: .
v_call: TRBV20-1
j_call: TRBJ2-1
clone_size: .

cdr3_nt: TGTGCCAGCAGCTTCCAGGGGGCAGGTTCACCCCTCCACTTT
cdr3_aa: CASSFQGAGSPLHF
d_call: TRBD1
v_call: TRBV7-9
j_call: TRBJ1-6
clone_size: few

cdr3_nt: TGTGCCAGCAGTGGTGACAGGGTCCCTAATGAAAAACTGTTTTTT
cdr3_aa: CASSGDRVPNEKLFF
d_call: TRBD1
v_call: TRBV2
j_call: TRBJ1-4
clone_size: .

cdr3_nt: TGTGCCAGTAGTACAGGGATGAACACTGAAGCTTTCTTT
cdr3_aa: CASSTGMNTEAFF
d_call: .
v_call: TRBV19
j_call: TRBJ1-1
clone_size: .

cdr3_nt: TGCAGTGCTAGAGACTGGACAGGGGATGGCTACACCTTC
cdr3_aa: CSARDWTGDGYTF
d_call: TRBD1
v_call: TRBV20-1
j_call: TRBJ1-2
clone_size: .

cdr3_nt: TGTGCCAGCAGTTACAAGTTCGGAGCCAATGAAAAACTGTTTTTT
cdr3_aa: CASSYKFGANEKLFF
d_call: .
v_call: TRBV6-2/TRBV6-3
j_call: TRBJ1-4
clone_size: many

cdr3_nt: TGTGCCAGCAGCTTAGCGCGGACCACGGGGGAGCAGTTCTTC
cdr3_aa: CASSLARTTGEQFF
d_call: .
v_call: TRBV7-8
j_call: TRBJ2-1
clone_size: many

cdr3_nt: TGTGCCAGCAGCCCGAGGGGGGCTGGCTACACCTTC
cdr3_aa: CASSPRGAGYTF
d_call: .
v_call: TRBV5-5
j_call: TRBJ1-2
clone_size: many

cdr3_nt: TGCAGCGTTGAAGGGACGAGGGCTGGGAACGAGCAGTACTTC
cdr3_aa: CSVEGTRAGNEQYF
d_call: .
v_call: TRBV29-1
j_call: TRBJ2-7
clone_size: .

cdr3_nt: TGTGCCAGCAGCGTAAGTCTCGCCGGACAGGGACCCTACGAGCAGTACTTC
cdr3_aa: CASSVSLAGQGPYEQYF
d_call: TRBD1
v_call: TRBV9
j_call: TRBJ2-7
clone_size: .

cdr3_nt: TGCGCCAGCAGTGATCGGAAACAGGGGAGATTCTTGGATTCACCCCTCCACTTT
cdr3_aa: CASSDRKQGRFLDSPLHF
d_call: TRBD1
v_call: TRBV10-2
j_call: TRBJ1-6
clone_size: once

cdr3_nt: TGTGCCAGTAGTAGGGGACAAAACACCTTC
cdr3_aa: CASSRGQNTF
d_call: .
v_call: TRBV19
j_call: TRBJ1-2
clone_size: .

cdr3_nt: TGTGCCAGCATTCCCGGACTAGCGGGGGGCACTGAAGCTTTCTTT
cdr3_aa: CASIPGLAGGTEAFF
d_call: .
v_call: TRBV12-3/TRBV12-4
j_call: TRBJ1-1
clone_size: few

cdr3_nt: TGTGCCAGCCGAGTGGCCTTGGGAGAGACCCAGTACTTC
cdr3_aa: CASRVALGETQYF
d_call: .
v_call: TRBV7-2
j_call: TRBJ2-5
clone_size: .

cdr3_nt: TGTGCCATCGGGACAGGGGGGGGCGCAGAGACCCAGTACTTC
cdr3_aa: CAIGTGGGAETQYF
d_call: TRBD1
v_call: TRBV10-3
j_call: TRBJ2-5
clone_size: .

cdr3_nt: TGTGCCAGCATCCTCCGGACCCTTAACTCTGGGGCCAACGTCCTGACTTTC
cdr3_aa: CASILRTLNSGANVLTF
d_call: .
v_call: TRBV2
j_call: TRBJ2-6
clone_size: .

cdr3_nt: TGTGCCAGCAGTTCACCCTATCAAAGACGGGGTGAGCAGTACTTC
cdr3_aa: CASSSPYQRRGEQYF
d_call: .
v_call: TRBV28
j_call: TRBJ2-7
clone_size: many

cdr3_nt: TGTGCCAGCAGCTCCCGGGCGCAGGGGGCCTACGAGCAGTACTTC
cdr3_aa: CASSSRAQGAYEQYF
d_call: TRBD1
v_call: TRBV14
j_call: TRBJ2-7
clone_size: .

cdr3_nt: TGTGCCAGCAGTTCGGATACATCCTATAATTCACCCCTCCACTTT
cdr3_aa: CASSSDTSYNSPLHF
d_call: .
v_call: TRBV6-2/TRBV6-3
j_call: TRBJ1-6
clone_size: many

cdr3_nt: TGTGCCAGCAGCTTAAACGGGAGGCCATACGAGCAGTACTTC
cdr3_aa: CASSLNGRPYEQYF
d_call: TRBD2
v_call: TRBV7-2
j_call: TRBJ2-7
clone_size: .

cdr3_nt: TGCAGTGCTAGCCGGGACCGAGGAATTGGCTACACCTTT
cdr3_aa: CSASRDRGIGYTF
d_call: .
v_call: TRBV20-1
j_call: TRBJ1-2
clone_size: .

cdr3_nt: TGCAGTGCCCCCCGGGGGTACGAGCAGTACTTC
cdr3_aa: CSAPRGYEQYF
d_call: .
v_call: TRBV20-1
j_call: TRBJ2-7
clone_size: .

cdr3_nt: TGTGCCAGTAGTCGCCGACTAGCAGGGTTCCAAGAGACCCAGTACTTC
cdr3_aa: CASSRRLAGFQETQYF
d_call: TRBD2
v_call: TRBV19
j_call: TRBJ2-5
clone_size: .

cdr3_nt: TGTGCCAGCAGCTTAGGTCGTCGACTAGCGGGGCAGGGAATTGCCCACGAGCAGTACTTC
cdr3_aa: CASSLGRRLAGQGIAHEQYF
d_call: TRBD2
v_call: TRBV7-2
j_call: TRBJ2-7
clone_size: .

cdr3_nt: TGTGCCAGCAGCCACGGGACGGATGAGCAGTACTTC
cdr3_aa: CASSHGTDEQYF
d_call: .
v_call: TRBV7-8
j_call: TRBJ2-7
clone_size: many

cdr3_nt: TGCGCCAGCAGCTTGGTAGTTCATAGCGGGAGGGGGAATGAGCAGTTCTTC
cdr3_aa: CASSLVVHSGRGNEQFF
d_call: TRBD2
v_call: TRBV5-1
j_call: TRBJ2-1
clone_size: once

cdr3_nt: TGTGCCAGTAGCCCCGGGACGGGCAATGAGCAGTTCTTC
cdr3_aa: CASSPGTGNEQFF
d_call: .
v_call: TRBV19
j_call: TRBJ2-1
clone_size: few

cdr3_nt: TGCAGCGTTGGGGGCGGGAGGGGATTCACAGATACGCAGTATTTT
cdr3_aa: CSVGGGRGFTDTQYF
d_call: TRBD2
v_call: TRBV29-1
j_call: TRBJ2-3
clone_size: .

cdr3_nt: TGTGCCAGCAGCTTAAGGGTTCGCGGGACAGTACGACCTGGGACTGAAGCTTTCTTT
cdr3_aa: CASSLRVRGTVRPGTEAFF
d_call: TRBD1
v_call: TRBV7-3
j_call: TRBJ1-1
clone_size: .

cdr3_nt: TGCAGCGTTGATACGGGGTCTGCCGGGGAGCTGTTTTTT
cdr3_aa: CSVDTGSAGELFF
d_call: .
v_call: TRBV29-1
j_call: TRBJ2-2
clone_size: .

cdr3_nt: TGTGCCACCCTTAAGGCCAGCCTAGCGGGGGAGCAAGAGACCCAGTACTTC
cdr3_aa: CATLKASLAGEQETQYF
d_call: TRBD2
v_call: TRBV10-3
j_call: TRBJ2-5
clone_size: once

cdr3_nt: TGTGCCAGTAGTATGGGGGGGACACTTAGCAATCAGCCCCAGCATTTT
cdr3_aa: CASSMGGTLSNQPQHF
d_call: .
v_call: TRBV19
j_call: TRBJ1-5
clone_size: .

cdr3_nt: TGTGCCAGCAGTTCTGTTCCAGTCAACACCGGGGAGCTGTTTTTT
cdr3_aa: CASSSVPVNTGELFF
d_call: .
v_call: TRBV12-3/TRBV12-4
j_call: TRBJ2-2
clone_size: many

cdr3_nt: TGTGCCAGCAGCTTAGGGGGGGACAGGTACTCCTACGAGCAGTTCTTC
cdr3_aa: CASSLGGDRYSYEQFF
d_call: TRBD1
v_call: TRBV7-9
j_call: TRBJ2-1
clone_size: .

cdr3_nt: TGTGCCACTACAGGGAAAGGTGGTTCTGACTATGGCTACACCTTC
cdr3_aa: CATTGKGGSDYGYTF
d_call: .
v_call: TRBV15
j_call: TRBJ1-2
clone_size: .

cdr3_nt: TGTGCCAGCCTTACCGGGACGCACTATGGCTACACCTTC
cdr3_aa: CASLTGTHYGYTF
d_call: .
v_call: TRBV6-1
j_call: TRBJ1-2
clone_size: once

cdr3_nt: TGTGCCAGCAGTGAACCAGGGACAGAAGGCACAGATACGCAGTATTTT
cdr3_aa: CASSEPGTEGTDTQYF
d_call: TRBD1
v_call: TRBV25-1
j_call: TRBJ2-3
clone_size: .